One sample yielded the 10 T cell receptor beta chains listed below, sequenced in a study of cytomegalovirus exposure and HLA in healthy donors. Here immunoSEQ multiplex PCR was the method, and the copy in TCRdb shows in-frame clones only, minus some. The sample lists fewer than 120,000 clones, 85% to 90% seen once, with 1.4% in the top ten. Source material: PBMCs. Receptors originate from a woman aged 25 to 39 in good health and CMV-seropositive.

V usage is TRBV5-6 and J usage is TRBJ1-3, with 7 bases that match TRBD1. Germline CDR1 reads SGHDT; CDR2 reads YYEEEE. V lost 1 base and J lost 1; bases outside the gene matches: 5. The length of the CDR3 is 16 residues. CDR3 coding DNA: TGTGCCAGCAGCTTGAGGCAGGGGGTATCTGGAAACACCATATATTTT. The encoded protein is CASSLRQGVSGNTIYF. The full variable domain, in which reference TRBV5-6 and TRBJ1-3 provide the parts outside the CDR3, is DAGVTQSPTHLIKTRGQQVTLRCSPKSGHDTVSWYQQALGQGPQFIFQYYEEEERQRGNFPDRFSGHQFPNYSSELNVNALLLGDSALYLCASSLRQGVSGNTIYFGEGSWLTVV.

V is TRBV6-4 and J is TRBJ2-1; 13 bases fit TRBD2. The germline gives CDR1 MRHNA, CDR2 SNTAGT. V shed 3 bases and J 8 bases; nucleotides not matched to a gene: 1. The CDR3 totals 14 residues. The CDR3 region is CASSEGLAGDEQFF. The CDR3 DNA reads TGTGCCAGCAGTGAAGGACTAGCGGGAGATGAGCAGTTCTTC.

The gene calls are TRBV5-4 and TRBJ1-2; tentatively, D is TRBD1 (5 bases). CDR1 SGHNT and CDR2 YYREEE come from the germline V gene (reference sequence). The CDR3 has 15 amino acids. V gave up 4 bases and J gave up 3 bases, with 16 bases separating them. The DNA for the CDR3 is TGTGCCAGCAGCCCCTCGGGAGGACATGACTATGGCTACACCTTC. It encodes CASSPSGGHDYGYTF.

CDR3 in amino acids: CASSPVASQETQYF. Here the CDR3 DNA reads TGTGCCAGCTCACCGGTGGCCTCCCAAGAGACCCAGTACTTC. J is TRBJ2-5 and V is TRBV18; no reliable D call. Trimming removed 3 bases from V and 1 base from J, with 9 bases in between. CDR3 length equals 14 residues. CDR1 KGHSH and CDR2 LQKENI come from the germline V gene.

The gene calls are TRBV6-5 and TRBJ1-2, with D perhaps matching TRBD1 (5 bases). Germline lookup yields CDR1 MNHEY and CDR2 SVGAGI. This CDR3 is 13 amino acids long. Deletions cut 10 bases from V and 3 bases from J, with 15 bases between. The CDR3 spells CATSRGRDYGYTF. Here the CDR3 DNA reads TGTGCCACCTCAAGGGGTCGGGACTATGGCTACACCTTC.

J is TRBJ1-4 and V is TRBV30, with 9 bases fitting TRBD1. Losses at the gene ends were 2 bases for V and 10 bases for J; bases not matched to a gene: 17. The CDR3 runs 17 residues. In germline, CDR1 is GTSNPN, CDR2 SVGIG (reference sequence). The CDR3 region is CAWSPVGTGWYSGKLFF. The DNA of the CDR3 is TGTGCCTGGAGTCCGGTAGGGACAGGGTGGTATAGTGGAAAACTGTTTTTT. Complete variable domain (other parts from reference TRBV30 and TRBJ1-4): SQTIHQWPATLVQPVGSPLSLECTVEGTSNPNLYWYRQAAGRGLQLLFYSVGIGQISSEVPQNLSASRPQDRQFILSSKKLLLSDSGFYLCAWSPVGTGWYSGKLFFGSGTQLSVL.

The V and J genes are TRBV18 and TRBJ2-4; 7 positions match TRBD1. CDR3 length: 17 residues. V dropped 0 bases and J dropped 0; count of bases not matched to a gene: 5. Per germline, CDR1 KGHSH and CDR2 LQKENI. The CDR3 loop reads CASSPPGQPLAKNIQYF. In DNA, the CDR3 is TGTGCCAGCTCACCACCGGGACAGCCGCTAGCCAAAAACATTCAGTACTTC. Using reference TRBV18 and TRBJ2-4 for the parts outside the CDR3, the full variable domain is NAGVMQNPRHLVRRRGQEARLRCSPMKGHSHVYWYRQLPEEGLKFMVYLQKENIIDESGMPKERFSAEFPKEGPSILRIQQVVRGDSAAYFCASSPPGQPLAKNIQYFGAGTRLSVL.

The chain recombines TRBV5-1 with TRBJ2-3, with 16 positions matching TRBD2. The CDR3 has 15 residues. In germline, CDR1 is SGHRS, CDR2 YFSETQ. V gave up 4 bases and J gave up 5 bases; unmatched junction bases: 1. The CDR3 loop is CASSGTSGGEDTQYF. In DNA form, the CDR3 reads TGCGCCAGCAGCGGGACTAGCGGGGGGGAAGATACGCAGTATTTT.

V gene TRBV27 combines with J gene TRBJ2-1; TRBD2 agrees at 8 bases. This CDR3 comprises 17 residues. Germline-derived CDR1 and CDR2 are MNHEY and SMNVEV (reference sequence). The V gene end was trimmed by 5 bases and the J gene end by 3 bases; junction bases not matched to a gene: 12. CDR3 region: CASSPRGSGARYNEQFF. Here the CDR3 DNA reads TGTGCCAGCAGTCCCCGGGGTAGCGGGGCGCGCTACAATGAGCAGTTCTTC.

This chain joins TRBV5-6 and TRBJ2-3; 9 bases map to TRBD2. V was pared by 4 bases and J by 2 bases, with 8 bases of the junction left unmatched. Germline CDR1 SGHDT, CDR2 YYEEEE. The CDR3 loop spans 16 amino acids. CDR3 in amino acids: CASSPKAGGLTDTQYF. The CDR3 DNA reads TGTGCCAGCAGCCCTAAAGCGGGGGGCCTCACAGATACGCAGTATTTT.